Sequencing of this TCR beta chain was carried out in a study of blood T cell repertoires in COVID-19. Germline lookup yields CDR1 MNHEY and CDR2 SVGAGI. V was trimmed by 6 bases and J by 3 bases, leaving 14 bases between them. The CDR3 runs to 14 residues. Profiled with immunoSEQ multiplex PCR; TCRdb holds only in-frame clones, not every one. Here the sample spans some 69,000 clones, roughly 85% being singletons. This clonotype originated in a woman between 55 and 75 years old with acute or convalescent COVID-19. The sample consisted of peripheral blood. This rearrangement joins TRBV6-5 to TRBJ1-1, with D uncertain. In DNA, the CDR3 is TGTGCCAGCAGACCCAACCTCGGGGACACTGAAGCTTTCTTT. Translation gives CASRPNLGDTEAFF.